One TCR beta chain is described in this entry. Its antigen is unknown. These data come from a study of T cells in Graves' hyperthyroidism and ophthalmopathy. Across the whole study: Peripheral blood specimens were obtained at initial diagnosis, prior to any treatment. Study-level points and caveats: Within blood appeared most thyroid clonotypes that had expanded above 0.001. Ophthalmopathy cases were set apart from stable hyperthyroidism by a 13 V-J model.

Source material for PBMCs was 9 to 10 ml fresh peripheral blood. Amplified regions were TCR beta CDR3 sequences from RNA transcripts. In the first-round RT-PCR of the TCR CDR3, the HTBI primer set was used. MiXCR, run by TCRdb on the multiplex PCR reads, gives a single entry per CDR3 protein. Of roughly 110,000 distinct CDR3 sequences in the sample, approximately 15% were seen once. The germline gives CDR1 SNHLY, CDR2 FYNNEI. The CDR3 runs to 14 residues. After removal of 5 bases from V and 12 bases from J, the junction contained 10 bases not matched to a gene. Sequencing was carried out using blood. The TCR originated in a woman aged 45-60 years with Graves' hyperthyroidism. This rearrangement joins TRBV2 to TRBJ2-1; 10 nucleotides line up with TRBD2. In DNA form, the CDR3 reads TGTGCCAGCAGTCCTAGCGGGGGCGGGGGGGGGCAGTTCTTC. This codes for CASSPSGGGGGQFF.